The clone carrying this TCR beta chain was recorded many times. Losses at the gene ends were 4 bases for V and 3 bases for J; bases not matched to a gene: 3. CDR1 and CDR2 (germline): SGHTA, FQGNSA. The CDR3 contains 14 residues. This sample was taken from a study of T cell repertoires in cytomegalovirus infection. Study details: Signatures in public TCR beta sequences pointed to both CMV infection and matching HLA type.

TCRdb re-derived calls from the reads in MiXCR, one entry per CDR3 protein. This table has 200,000 to 300,000 distinct CDR3 sequences, 9.1% appearing once. The specimen was PBMCs. This clonotype originated in a human donor in good health (CMV status not recorded). Some clones in this sample may be carry-over from other donors' samples. The chain carries TRBV7-2 and TRBJ1-5, with 7 bases that match TRBD1. The CDR3 coding sequence is TGTGCCAGCAGCTCGGGACAGTTCAATCAGCCCCAGCATTTT. This encodes CASSSGQFNQPQHF.